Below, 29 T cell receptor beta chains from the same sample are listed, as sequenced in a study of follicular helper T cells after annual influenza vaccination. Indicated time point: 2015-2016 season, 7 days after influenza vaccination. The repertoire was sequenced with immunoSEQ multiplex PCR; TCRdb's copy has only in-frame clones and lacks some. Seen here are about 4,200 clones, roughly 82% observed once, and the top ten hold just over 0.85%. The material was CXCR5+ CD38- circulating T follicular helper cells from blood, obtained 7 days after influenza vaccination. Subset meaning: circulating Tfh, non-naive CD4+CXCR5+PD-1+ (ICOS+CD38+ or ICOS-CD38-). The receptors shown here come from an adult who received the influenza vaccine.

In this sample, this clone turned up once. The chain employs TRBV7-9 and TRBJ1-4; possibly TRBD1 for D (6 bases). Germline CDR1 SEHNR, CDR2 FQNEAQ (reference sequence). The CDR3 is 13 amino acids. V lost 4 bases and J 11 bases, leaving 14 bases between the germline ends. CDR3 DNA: TGTGCCAGCAGCTCTACAGGGCCCGTCAAACTGTTTTTT. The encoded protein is CASSSTGPVKLFF.

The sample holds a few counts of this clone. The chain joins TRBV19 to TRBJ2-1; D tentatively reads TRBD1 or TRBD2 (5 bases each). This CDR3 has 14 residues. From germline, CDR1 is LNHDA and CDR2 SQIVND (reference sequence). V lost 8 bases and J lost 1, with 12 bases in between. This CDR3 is CASGGGWSYNEQFF. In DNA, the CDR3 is TGTGCCAGTGGGGGTGGTTGGTCCTACAATGAGCAGTTCTTC.

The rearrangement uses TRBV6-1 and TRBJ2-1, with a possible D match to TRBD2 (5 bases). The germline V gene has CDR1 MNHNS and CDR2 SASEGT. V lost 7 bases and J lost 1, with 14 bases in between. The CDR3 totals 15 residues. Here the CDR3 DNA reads TGTGCCAGCACACACCGGGGAATATCCTACAATGAGCAGTTCTTC. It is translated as CASTHRGISYNEQFF.

The CDR3 DNA follows: TGTGCCGGAGCCGGGTCTCGCCACTATGGCTACACCTTC. Translation: CAGAGSRHYGYTF. The chain couples TRBV2 to TRBJ1-2; D gene unclear. The germline V gene encodes CDR1 SNHLY and CDR2 FYNNEI. The CDR3 is 13 residues long. Trimming cost V 11 bases and J 3 bases, with 16 bases left between them.

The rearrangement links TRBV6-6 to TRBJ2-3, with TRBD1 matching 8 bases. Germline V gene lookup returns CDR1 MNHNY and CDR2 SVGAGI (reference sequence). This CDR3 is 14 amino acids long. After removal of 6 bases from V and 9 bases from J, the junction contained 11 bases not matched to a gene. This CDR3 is CASRPSVQGATQYF. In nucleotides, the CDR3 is TGTGCCAGCAGGCCCTCTGTCCAGGGGGCGACGCAGTATTTT.

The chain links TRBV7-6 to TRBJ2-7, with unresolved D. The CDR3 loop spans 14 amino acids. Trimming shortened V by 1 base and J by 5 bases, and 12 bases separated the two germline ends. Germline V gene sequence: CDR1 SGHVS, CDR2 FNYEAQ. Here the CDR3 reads CASSLENAANEQYF. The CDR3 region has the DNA TGTGCCAGCAGCTTAGAAAACGCCGCTAACGAGCAGTACTTC.

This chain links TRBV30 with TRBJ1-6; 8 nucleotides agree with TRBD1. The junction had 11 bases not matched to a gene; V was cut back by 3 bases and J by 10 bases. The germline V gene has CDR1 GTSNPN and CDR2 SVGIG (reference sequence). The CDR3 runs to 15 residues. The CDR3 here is CAWSPSDRGRSPLHF. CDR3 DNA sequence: TGTGCCTGGAGCCCCTCCGACAGGGGCAGATCACCCCTCCACTTT.

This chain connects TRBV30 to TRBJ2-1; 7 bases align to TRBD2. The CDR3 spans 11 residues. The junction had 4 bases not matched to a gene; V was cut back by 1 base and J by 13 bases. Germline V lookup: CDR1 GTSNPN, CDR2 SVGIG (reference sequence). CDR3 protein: CAWSAGGVQFF. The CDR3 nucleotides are TGTGCCTGGAGTGCTGGGGGGGTACAGTTCTTC.

CDR3 protein: CASSPSGTGGRGEQFF. Written as DNA, the CDR3 is TGTGCCAGCAGCCCATCCGGGACAGGGGGTAGGGGTGAGCAGTTCTTC. This chain connects TRBV5-6 to TRBJ2-1; TRBD1 matches 11 bases. V gave up 4 bases and J gave up 9 bases; unmatched junction bases: 12. Germline CDR1 is SGHDT and CDR2 is YYEEEE. The CDR3 contains 16 residues. The full variable domain, completed using reference TRBV5-6 and TRBJ2-1, is DAGVTQSPTHLIKTRGQQVTLRCSPKSGHDTVSWYQQALGQGPQFIFQYYEEEERQRGNFPDRFSGHQFPNYSSELNVNALLLGDSALYLCASSPSGTGGRGEQFFGPGTRLTVL.

CDR3 protein: CSAASGSAFYNEQFF. CDR3 sequence (DNA): TGCAGCGCCGCGAGCGGGAGCGCCTTTTACAATGAGCAGTTCTTC. The chain carries TRBV29-1 and TRBJ2-1, with TRBD2 matching 8 bases. CDR3 length: 15 amino acids. Trimming cost V 7 bases and J 4 bases; bases outside gene matches: 12. Germline V gene lookup returns CDR1 SQVTM and CDR2 ANQGSEA.

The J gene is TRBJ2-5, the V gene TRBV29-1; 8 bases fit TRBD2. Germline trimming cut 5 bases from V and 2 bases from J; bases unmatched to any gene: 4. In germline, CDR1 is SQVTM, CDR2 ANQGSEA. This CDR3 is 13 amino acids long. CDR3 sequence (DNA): TGCAGCGTTACGACTAGCGTACAAGAGACCCAGTACTTC. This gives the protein CSVTTSVQETQYF.

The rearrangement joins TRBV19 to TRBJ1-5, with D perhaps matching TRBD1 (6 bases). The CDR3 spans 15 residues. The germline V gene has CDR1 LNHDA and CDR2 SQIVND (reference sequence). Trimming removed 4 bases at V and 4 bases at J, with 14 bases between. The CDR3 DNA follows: TGTGCCAGTAGTAGCCGTCCGCAGGGGAATCAGCCCCAGCATTTT. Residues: CASSSRPQGNQPQHF.

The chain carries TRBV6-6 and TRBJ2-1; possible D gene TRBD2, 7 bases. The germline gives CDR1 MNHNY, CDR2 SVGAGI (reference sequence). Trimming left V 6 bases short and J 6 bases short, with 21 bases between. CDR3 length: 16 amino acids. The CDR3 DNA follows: TGTGCCAGCAGCCCCCTGGGGGGGCTGGGCGTCAATGAGCAGTTCTTC. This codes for CASSPLGGLGVNEQFF.

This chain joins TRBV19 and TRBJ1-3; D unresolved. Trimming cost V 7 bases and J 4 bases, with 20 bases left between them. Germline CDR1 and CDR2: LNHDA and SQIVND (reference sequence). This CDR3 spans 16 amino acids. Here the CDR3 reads CASTDAVGLPGNTIYF. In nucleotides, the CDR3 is TGTGCCAGTACCGACGCAGTCGGGCTCCCGGGAAACACCATATATTTT.

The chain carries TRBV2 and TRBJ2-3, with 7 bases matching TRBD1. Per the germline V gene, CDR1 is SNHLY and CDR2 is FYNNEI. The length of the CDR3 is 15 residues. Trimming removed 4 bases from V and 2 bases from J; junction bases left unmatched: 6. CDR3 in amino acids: CASSGTGRNTDTQYF. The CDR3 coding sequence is TGTGCCAGCAGTGGGACAGGAAGGAACACAGATACGCAGTATTTT.

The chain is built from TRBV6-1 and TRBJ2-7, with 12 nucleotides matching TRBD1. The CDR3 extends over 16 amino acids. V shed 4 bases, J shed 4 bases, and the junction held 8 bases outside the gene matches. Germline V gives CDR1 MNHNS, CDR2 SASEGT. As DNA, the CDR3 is TGTGCCAGCAGTGGGGTGCCGGGACAGGGGGCGTACGAGCAGTACTTC. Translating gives CASSGVPGQGAYEQYF.

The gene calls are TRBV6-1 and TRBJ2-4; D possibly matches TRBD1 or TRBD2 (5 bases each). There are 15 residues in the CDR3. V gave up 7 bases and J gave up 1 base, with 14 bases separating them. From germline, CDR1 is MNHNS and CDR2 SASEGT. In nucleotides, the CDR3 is TGTGCCAGCATCACGGGGCGAGGGGCCAAAAACATTCAGTACTTC. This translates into CASITGRGAKNIQYF.

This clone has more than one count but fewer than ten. Here the CDR3 DNA reads TGCAGCGTTGAGCAGTTCATGAACACTGAAGCTTTCTTT. Its translation is CSVEQFMNTEAFF. The J gene is TRBJ1-1, the V gene TRBV29-1, with D uncertain. The V and J ends lost 3 bases and 0 bases respectively, with 8 bases between them. Germline V gives CDR1 SQVTM, CDR2 ANQGSEA. CDR3 length: 13 amino acids.

In nucleotides, the CDR3 is TGTGCCAGCAGCCCCTTGGCGAGCACAGATACGCAGTATTTT. Amino acids: CASSPLASTDTQYF. The chain has TRBV9 and TRBJ2-3; D uncertain. V was pared by 4 bases and J by 0 bases, with 9 bases between. Per germline, CDR1 SGDLS and CDR2 YYNGEE. This CDR3 comprises 14 residues.

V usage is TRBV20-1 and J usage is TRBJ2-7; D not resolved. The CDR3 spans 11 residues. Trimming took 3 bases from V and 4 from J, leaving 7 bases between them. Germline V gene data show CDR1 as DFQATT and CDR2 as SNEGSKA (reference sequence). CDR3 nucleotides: TGCAGTGCTAGTACTGTATACGAGCAGTACTTC. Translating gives CSASTVYEQYF.

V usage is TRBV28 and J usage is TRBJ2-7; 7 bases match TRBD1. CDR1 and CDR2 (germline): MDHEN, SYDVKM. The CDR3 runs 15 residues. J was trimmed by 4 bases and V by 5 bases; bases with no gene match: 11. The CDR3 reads CASSLYRDSIYEQYF. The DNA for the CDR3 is TGTGCCAGCAGTCTCTACCGGGACAGTATTTACGAGCAGTACTTC.

The CDR3 is CASSPSGGQGVYGYTF. As DNA, the CDR3 is TGTGCCAGCTCACCCTCCGGCGGGCAGGGAGTCTATGGCTACACCTTC. This chain joins TRBV18 and TRBJ1-2; D may be TRBD1 (5 bases). Trimming took 3 bases from V and 4 from J, leaving 18 bases between them. CDR1 and CDR2 (germline): KGHSH, LQKENI. The CDR3 has 16 amino acids. Combining the CDR3 with reference TRBV18 and TRBJ1-2 gives the whole variable domain NAGVMQNPRHLVRRRGQEARLRCSPMKGHSHVYWYRQLPEEGLKFMVYLQKENIIDESGMPKERFSAEFPKEGPSILRIQQVVRGDSAAYFCASSPSGGQGVYGYTFGSGTRLTVV.

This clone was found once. Here the CDR3 DNA reads TGTGCCAGCAGCCGATTATCCGCAGGGGTGAACACTGAAGCTTTCTTT. This gives the protein CASSRLSAGVNTEAFF. The V gene is TRBV28, the J gene TRBJ1-1; weak D call: TRBD1 (6 bases). With 6 bases removed from V and 0 bases from J, the gap between germline ends came to 17 bases. The CDR3 sequence is 16 residues long. Per germline, CDR1 MDHEN and CDR2 SYDVKM.

The CDR3 sequence is CASGPLVLLKETQYF. DNA of the CDR3: TGTGCCAGCGGACCTCTAGTGCTGCTAAAAGAGACCCAGTACTTC. This sequence joins TRBV28 and TRBJ2-5; no clear D gene. This CDR3 has 15 residues. Germline lookup yields CDR1 MDHEN and CDR2 SYDVKM. Trimming took 8 bases from V and 3 from J, leaving 19 bases between them. Variable domain in full (rest from reference TRBV28 and TRBJ2-5): DVKVTQSSRYLVKRTGEKVFLECVQDMDHENMFWYRQDPGLGLRLIYFSYDVKMKEKGDIPEGYSVSREKKERFSLILESASTNQTSMYLCASGPLVLLKETQYFGPGTRLLVL.

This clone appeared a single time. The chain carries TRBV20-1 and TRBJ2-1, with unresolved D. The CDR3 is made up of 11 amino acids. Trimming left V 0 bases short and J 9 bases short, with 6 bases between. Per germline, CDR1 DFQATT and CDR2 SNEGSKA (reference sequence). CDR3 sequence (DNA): TGCAGTGCTAGAGAGGAGATTGAGCAGTTCTTC. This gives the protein CSAREEIEQFF.

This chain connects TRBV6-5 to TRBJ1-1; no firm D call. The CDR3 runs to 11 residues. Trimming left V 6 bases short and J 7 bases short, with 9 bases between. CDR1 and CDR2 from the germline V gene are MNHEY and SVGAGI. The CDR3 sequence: CASRGASEAFF. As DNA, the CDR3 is TGTGCCAGCAGGGGCGCGAGTGAAGCTTTCTTT.

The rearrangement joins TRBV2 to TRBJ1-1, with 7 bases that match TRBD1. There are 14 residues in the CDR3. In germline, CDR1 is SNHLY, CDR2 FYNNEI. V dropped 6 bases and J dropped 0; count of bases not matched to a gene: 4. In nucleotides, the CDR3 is TGTGCCAGCAGATTGAGGGGGCTGAACACTGAAGCTTTCTTT. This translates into CASRLRGLNTEAFF.

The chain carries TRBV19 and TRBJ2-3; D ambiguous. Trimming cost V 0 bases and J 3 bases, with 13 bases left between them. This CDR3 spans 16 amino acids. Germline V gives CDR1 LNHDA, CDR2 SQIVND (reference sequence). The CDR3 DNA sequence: TGTGCCAGTAGTATAGAAGGCACCTATGGGACAGATACGCAGTATTTT. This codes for CASSIEGTYGTDTQYF.

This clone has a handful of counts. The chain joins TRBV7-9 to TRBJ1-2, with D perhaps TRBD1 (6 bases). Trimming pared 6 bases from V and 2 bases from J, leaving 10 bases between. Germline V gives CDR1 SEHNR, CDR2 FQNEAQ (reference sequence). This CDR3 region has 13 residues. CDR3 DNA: TGTGCCAGCAGTCTAGGGGGGAACTATGGCTACACCTTC. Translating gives CASSLGGNYGYTF.